The 15 T cell receptor beta chains below come from one sample, sequenced in a study of blood T cells in healthy people across ages. Through a sample-barcoded 5' primer and a J-beta primer mix, a second PCR was run for roughly 6 to 11 cycles. From the 5' RACE reads, TCRdb called clonotypes with MiXCR, one entry per CDR3 protein. The sample holds roughly 720,000 distinct CDR3 sequences; about 55% are singletons and the top ten take under 50%. Specimen: blood. These receptors came from a man aged 80 or over in good health.

This rearrangement joins TRBV4-2 to TRBJ2-3, with D tentatively TRBD2 (5 bases). Trimming shortened V by 0 bases and J by 6 bases, and 7 bases separated the two germline ends. Germline loops: CDR1 LGHNA, CDR2 YNFKEQ. The CDR3 has 13 amino acids. The CDR3 is CASSQDGLDTQYF. DNA for the CDR3: TGTGCCAGCAGCCAAGATGGACTGGATACGCAGTATTTT.

CDR3 protein: CASSYSDNLGQGETQYF. As DNA, the CDR3 is TGTGCCAGCAGTTACTCTGACAATCTGGGACAGGGGGAGACCCAGTACTTC. The chain carries TRBV6-2 or TRBV6-3 and TRBJ2-5; 10 bases align to TRBD1. V gave up 0 bases and J gave up 5 bases; unmatched junction bases: 9. Germline V lookup: CDR1 MNHEY, CDR2 SVGEGT. This CDR3 has 17 amino acids.

This clonotype was counted at least ten times. V gene TRBV12-3 or TRBV12-4 combines with J gene TRBJ2-1; 11 nucleotides line up with TRBD2. The CDR3 is made up of 16 amino acids. Unmatched junction bases numbered 3, after V lost 3 bases and J lost 2 bases. CDR3 nucleotide sequence: TGTGCCAGCAGTTTTAGCGGGAGGGCCCCCTACAATGAGCAGTTCTTC. This gives the protein CASSFSGRAPYNEQFF.

The chain combines TRBV20-1 with TRBJ2-1; D may be TRBD1 or TRBD2 (5 bases each). The J call may not be correct, given that the DNA end is closer to TRBJ2-7. This CDR3 region has 15 residues. Germline CDR1 is DFQATT and CDR2 is SNEGSKA (reference sequence). CDR3 in amino acids: CSARDGQAGRDEQYF. As DNA, the CDR3 is TGCAGTGCTCGGGACGGCCAAGCCGGACGAGATGAGCAGTACTTC.

V and J are TRBV21-1 and TRBJ2-7; the D call TRBD1 from the table was never checked on the DNA. TRBV21-1 counts as a pseudogene. CDR3 size: 15 residues. The CDR3 reads CASSFGQGMSYEQYF. The CDR3 bases are TGTGCCAGCAGCTTCGGACAGGGTATGTCCTACGAGCAGTACTTC.

This clonotype was seen more than once but under ten times. The gene calls are TRBV11-2 and TRBJ2-3; weak D call: TRBD2 (6 bases). Germline CDR1 reads SGHAT; CDR2 reads FQNNGV. V was clipped by 5 bases and J by 4 bases, with 16 bases between them. CDR3 length: 15 residues. The CDR3 coding sequence is TGTGCCAGCAGCGAGGACCGGGACTTCCCAGATACGCAGTATTTT. Protein: CASSEDRDFPDTQYF.

The chain combines TRBV20-1 with TRBJ2-4; D call uncertain. Judging by the DNA end, TRBJ2-7 fits better; the J call may be wrong. This CDR3 region has 12 residues. The germline V gene encodes CDR1 DFQATT and CDR2 SNEGSKA (reference sequence). The CDR3 region is CSAGLLDYEQYF. The CDR3, as DNA: TGCAGTGCTGGCTTGCTTGACTACGAGCAGTACTTC.

Note on this clonotype: One end of the junction does not line up with germline, which may come from a read error. This chain connects TRBV27 to TRBJ1-6; D ambiguous. The CDR3 extends over 14 amino acids. The germline gives CDR1 MNHEY, CDR2 SMNVEV (reference sequence). Written as DNA, the CDR3 is TGTGCCGGCAGTTTCCGAAATTCTGGTTCACCCCTCCACTTT. Its protein product is CAGSFRNSGSPLHF.

This chain joins TRBV6-1 and TRBJ2-7; a weak D match, TRBD1 (6 bases). The better agreement between TRBJ2-1 and the DNA end casts doubt on the J call. The CDR3 totals 14 residues. In germline, CDR1 is MNHNS, CDR2 SASEGT. The CDR3 bases are TGTGCCAGCAGGGACCCCGGGACAATCAATGAGCAGTTCTTC. Protein sequence: CASRDPGTINEQFF.

This clonotype was found a few times. This sequence joins TRBV2 and TRBJ2-1; no definite D call. V was pared by 8 bases and J by 10 bases, with 18 bases between. CDR3 length: 13 amino acids. Germline V gene data show CDR1 as SNHLY and CDR2 as FYNNEI. DNA for the CDR3: TGTGCCAGCCTGAACCCCCCGGGTGGGGAGCAGTTCTTC. It specifies CASLNPPGGEQFF.

The CDR3 DNA is TGTGCCAGCAGCTTGGGGGAAAATGAGCAGTTCTTC. It yields the protein CASSLGENEQFF. This rearrangement joins TRBV7-8 to TRBJ2-1, with D possibly called TRBD1 or TRBD2 (5 bases each). The CDR3 covers 12 residues. Germline lookup yields CDR1 SGHVS and CDR2 FQNEAQ. Trimming left V 3 bases short and J 7 bases short, with 7 bases between.

Only a few counts were recorded for this clonotype. This rearrangement joins TRBV20-1 to TRBJ1-2; perhaps TRBD1 as D (5 bases). The V gene's germline CDR1 is DFQATT and CDR2 SNEGSKA (reference sequence). The V and J ends lost 1 base and 8 bases respectively, with 14 bases between them. The CDR3 runs to 13 residues. The CDR3 reads CSARASRVAGYTF. As DNA, the CDR3 is TGCAGTGCTAGAGCATCCAGGGTTGCCGGCTACACCTTC.

This clonotype has more than one count but fewer than ten. V gene TRBV5-1 combines with J gene TRBJ2-1; D ambiguous. Trimming pared 0 bases from V and 0 bases from J, leaving 10 bases between. The germline V gene has CDR1 SGHRS and CDR2 YFSETQ. The CDR3 contains 16 residues. The CDR3 nucleotides read TGCGCCAGCAGCTTGGATGCGGTCCTCTCCTACAATGAGCAGTTCTTC. Its protein is CASSLDAVLSYNEQFF.

The CDR3 DNA sequence: TGTGCCAGCAGCTTAGCCCTAGTACCCGGGGCCAACGTCCTGACTTTC. It translates to CASSLALVPGANVLTF. This chain links TRBV11-1 with TRBJ2-6; D gene ambiguous. Looked up from germline, CDR1 is SGHAT and CDR2 is FQDESV (reference sequence). Trimming removed 0 bases at V and 4 bases at J, with 10 bases between. The CDR3 contains 16 residues.

The rearrangement joins TRBV2 to TRBJ2-5, with D possibly matching TRBD1 (6 bases). The J call is uncertain, as TRBJ2-7 better fits the DNA end. Germline CDR1 is SNHLY and CDR2 is FYNNEI. The length of the CDR3 is 13 residues. The CDR3 bases are TGTGCCAGCAGTAAGGACAGACCCTACGAGCAGTACTTC. It translates to CASSKDRPYEQYF.